Listed below are T cell receptor beta chains from one sample, sequenced in a study of blood T cell repertoires in COVID-19. Libraries were prepared by immunoSEQ multiplex PCR; TCRdb keeps only in-frame clonotypes and omits some of them. The table includes some 350,000 clones, over 70% detected once. The sample taken for sequencing was PBMCs or T cells enriched from blood (not recorded which). These receptor sequences come from a man younger than 45 who had recovered from COVID-19. The CDR3 runs from the conserved cysteine through the conserved F or W. D genes are given only for firm matches. A clone size is listed for some rows: how often the clone was seen (once, few, many), or a class if it is expanded.

J | D | size | V | DNA | CDR3
TRBJ1-3 | - | - | TRBV6-4 | TGTGCCAGCAGTGTGCGGGGACCCTCTGGAAACACCATATATTTT | CASSVRGPSGNTIYF
TRBJ2-7 | TRBD1 | - | TRBV7-8 | TGTGCCAGCAGCTGGGGACAGGGTCCCTACGAGCAGTACTTC | CASSWGQGPYEQYF
TRBJ2-3 | - | - | TRBV6-1 | TGTGCCAGCAGTGAAGCTCCACTGGCAGATACGCAGTATTTT | CASSEAPLADTQYF
TRBJ1-4 | - | - | TRBV28 | TGTGCCAGCAGTTTATTCGCGGGAGAAAAACTGTTTTTT | CASSLFAGEKLFF
TRBJ2-7 | TRBD1 | - | TRBV5-1 | TGCGCCAGCAGCGTCCGACCGGTCGGACAGGGGATCCACGAGCAGTACTTC | CASSVRPVGQGIHEQYF
TRBJ2-7 | TRBD1 | once | TRBV5-4 | TGTGCCAGCAGCCCAGCAGGGGGTCTCTCCTACGAGCAGTACTTC | CASSPAGGLSYEQYF
TRBJ2-7 | - | few | TRBV7-9 | TGTGCCAGCAGCTTAGGACAGAGCTCCTACGAGCAGTACTTC | CASSLGQSSYEQYF
TRBJ2-1 | - | many | TRBV2 | TGTGCCAGCAGTGAAGCGCGGCAGGGGATACGCAATGAGCAGTTCTTC | CASSEARQGIRNEQFF
TRBJ2-1 | TRBD2 | - | TRBV7-3 | TGTGCCAGCAGCCCGGGACTAGCGGGGGGTAGTGGAGGCAGCCTGCACAATGAGCAGTTCTTC | CASSPGLAGGSGGSLHNEQFF
TRBJ1-1 | - | few | TRBV2 | TGTGCCAGCAGTGTGCTATCCGGGTTTACTGAAGCTTTCTTT | CASSVLSGFTEAFF
TRBJ1-3 | - | once | TRBV19 | TGTGCCAGTAGTTCAGGGAACGGAAACACCATATATTTT | CASSSGNGNTIYF
TRBJ2-5 | TRBD2 | - | TRBV4-1 | TGCGCCAGCAGCCATCGGGGGGAGGAGACCCAGTACTTC | CASSHRGEETQYF
TRBJ2-5 | - | - | TRBV24-1 | TGTGCCACCAGTGATTTCCAAACGGGGAGAATGCAAGAGACCCAGTACTTC | CATSDFQTGRMQETQYF
TRBJ1-5 | - | - | TRBV5-1 | TGCGCCAGCAGTCCCCATAGCAATCAGCCCCAGCATTTT | CASSPHSNQPQHF
TRBJ1-1 | - | - | TRBV10-3 | TGTGCCATCAGTGAAGTGGGAGTTACTAAAGCTTTCTTT | CAISEVGVTKAFF
TRBJ1-1 | TRBD1 | few | TRBV30 | TGTGCCTGGACCCCGGACAGGGGGCGTTTGGCAGCTTTCTTT | CAWTPDRGRLAAFF